What follows are 32 T cell receptor beta chains derived from one specimen sequenced in a study of CD8+ T cells in alopecia areata. Sequencing templates came from extracted RNA that was reverse transcribed into cDNA. Method: immunoSEQ multiplex PCR; TCRdb's copy keeps in-frame clones and lacks some. The table has over 95,000 clones, roughly two fifths seen once. Specimen: CD4+ T cells sorted from blood. The origin of the receptors is a human donor with alopecia areata.

This clone showed up just a few times. CDR3 coding DNA: TGTGCCAGCAGCTTGGTCTCGGCCTCGGAGACCCAGTACTTC. It yields the protein CASSLVSASETQYF. V usage is TRBV5-4 and J usage is TRBJ2-5; D unresolved. Trimming left V 0 bases short and J 5 bases short, with 11 bases between. This CDR3 has 14 residues. CDR1 is SGHNT, CDR2 YYREEE, per germline (reference sequence).

The chain is built from TRBV2 and TRBJ2-5; possibly TRBD1 for D (7 bases). In germline, CDR1 is SNHLY, CDR2 FYNNEI. The CDR3 is 14 amino acids. V was clipped by 6 bases and J by 2 bases, with 13 bases between them. CDR3 DNA: TGTGCCAGCAGGCGGGACAGTACACAAGAGACCCAGTACTTC. Protein product: CASRRDSTQETQYF.

CDR3 region: CAWSFPTGGLNEKLFF. CDR3 DNA sequence: TGTGCCTGGAGTTTCCCTACAGGAGGACTTAATGAAAAACTGTTTTTT. J is TRBJ1-4 and V is TRBV30; D may be TRBD1 (5 bases). Germline V gene lookup returns CDR1 GTSNPN and CDR2 SVGIG (reference sequence). The V end was cut by 2 bases, the J end by 4 bases, with 17 bases between. CDR3 size: 16 residues.

The CDR3 spells CAWKGLYVTEAFF. In nucleotides, the CDR3 is TGTGCCTGGAAGGGCCTATACGTGACTGAAGCTTTCTTT. The chain joins TRBV30 to TRBJ1-1; no definite D call. The V gene lost 4 bases and the J gene lost 5 bases, with 14 bases spanning the gap. This CDR3 spans 13 amino acids. The germline V gene encodes CDR1 GTSNPN and CDR2 SVGIG (reference sequence).

There are a few counts of this clone. The chain employs TRBV15 and TRBJ2-3; 10 nucleotides line up with TRBD2. Germline lookup yields CDR1 LNHNV and CDR2 YYDKDF (reference sequence). The CDR3 sequence is 16 residues long. V lost 3 bases, J lost 4 bases, and 7 bases stayed unmatched. In DNA, the CDR3 is TGTGCCACCAGCAGGGGAGCGGGGGGGCCCTCAGATACGCAGTATTTT. Amino acid sequence: CATSRGAGGPSDTQYF.

J is TRBJ1-1 and V is TRBV5-4, with TRBD1 as a possible D gene (5 bases). Germline CDR1 reads SGHNT; CDR2 reads YYREEE (reference sequence). This CDR3 is built from 13 residues. Trimming left V 4 bases short and J 11 bases short, with 18 bases between. The CDR3 loop reads CASSKGTWDRAFF. For the CDR3, the DNA is TGTGCCAGCAGCAAAGGGACTTGGGATCGGGCTTTCTTT.

In this sample, this clone is medium-sized. The sample holds other DNA sequences that translate to the same CDR3. The chain uses TRBV7-9 and TRBJ2-3; D possibly corresponds to TRBD2 (6 bases). Trimming stripped 6 bases from V and 2 bases from J, with 12 bases between. The CDR3 sequence is 14 residues long. Germline V CDR1 and CDR2: SEHNR, FQNEAQ (reference sequence). CDR3 protein: CASSFSGNTDTQYF. The CDR3 DNA sequence: TGTGCCAGCAGTTTTAGCGGAAACACAGATACGCAGTATTTT.

The rearrangement uses TRBV7-9 and TRBJ1-2; the D gene is possibly TRBD1 (6 bases). CDR3 size: 15 residues. Germline CDR1 SEHNR, CDR2 FQNEAQ (reference sequence). The ends were cut back, 5 bases at V and 6 bases at J, with 19 bases in the middle. The DNA for the CDR3 is TGTGCCAGCAGCCATACAGGGTTAGAGGTGCATGGCTACACCTTC. This gives the protein CASSHTGLEVHGYTF.

This chain links TRBV2 with TRBJ2-5; D is unresolved. The CDR3 consists of 13 residues. V was clipped by 10 bases and J by 1 base, with 13 bases between them. Per germline, CDR1 SNHLY and CDR2 FYNNEI. In DNA, the CDR3 is TGTGCCAACCGGGTAGTCATCCAAGAGACCCAGTACTTC. As protein: CANRVVIQETQYF.

The J gene is TRBJ2-6, the V gene TRBV29-1; 7 nucleotides align to TRBD1. This CDR3 is 15 amino acids long. CDR1 SQVTM and CDR2 ANQGSEA come from the germline V gene. With V trimmed by 7 bases and J by 0 bases, 6 bases remained unmatched. CDR3 region: CSAQGQASGANVLTF. The CDR3 nucleotides are TGCAGCGCACAGGGGCAAGCCTCTGGGGCCAACGTCCTGACTTTC.

Written as DNA, the CDR3 is TGTGCCAGCAGCCCGCGGGAGTCCCTAGCCAAAAACATTCAGTACTTC. Encoded protein: CASSPRESLAKNIQYF. This chain uses TRBV7-2 with TRBJ2-4; 7 positions match TRBD2. Germline-derived CDR1 and CDR2 are SGHTA and FQGNSA. Trimming took 5 bases from V and 0 from J; bases not matched to a gene: 7. The CDR3 length is 16 residues.

The V call is TRBV2, the J call TRBJ1-1; no definite D call. Germline V gene data show CDR1 as SNHLY and CDR2 as FYNNEI. The CDR3 runs to 12 residues. The V gene lost 0 bases and the J gene lost 11 bases, with 10 bases spanning the gap. The CDR3: CASSEAGGVAFF. The CDR3 DNA sequence: TGTGCCAGCAGTGAAGCAGGTGGAGTTGCTTTCTTT.

The genes are TRBV5-1 and TRBJ2-2, with 11 bases fitting TRBD2. The CDR3 totals 15 residues. Germline V gives CDR1 SGHRS, CDR2 YFSETQ. Trimming cost V 4 bases and J 6 bases; bases outside gene matches: 5. The CDR3 region is CASSIDSGRAGELFF. The DNA for the CDR3 is TGCGCCAGCAGCATCGATAGCGGGAGGGCCGGGGAGCTGTTTTTT.

This clone was seen a few times. This chain uses TRBV5-1 with TRBJ2-5, with TRBD1 as a possible D gene (6 bases). Trimming shortened V by 4 bases and J by 5 bases, and 15 bases separated the two germline ends. The CDR3 contains 14 residues. Germline lookup yields CDR1 SGHRS and CDR2 YFSETQ. The chain's CDR3 is CASSTQGHQETQYF. In nucleotides, the CDR3 is TGCGCCAGCAGCACCCAGGGACATCAGGAGACCCAGTACTTC.

V gene TRBV7-2 combines with J gene TRBJ2-5; TRBD1 matches at 8 bases. Germline trimming cut 1 base from V and 4 bases from J; bases unmatched to any gene: 2. There are 14 residues in the CDR3. The germline gives CDR1 SGHTA, CDR2 FQGNSA. The CDR3 DNA follows: TGTGCCAGCAGCTTAGGGGACAGGATAGAGACCCAGTACTTC. Its translation: CASSLGDRIETQYF.

The J gene is TRBJ2-5, the V gene TRBV5-5, with D perhaps matching TRBD2 (6 bases). This CDR3 has 14 amino acids. The germline CDR1 and CDR2 sequences are SGHKS and YYEKEE (reference sequence). V was shortened by 0 bases and J by 4 bases, with 10 bases between the two germline ends. The chain's CDR3 is CASSLGGTGETQYF. The CDR3 nucleotides are TGTGCCAGCAGCTTGGGCGGGACCGGAGAGACCCAGTACTTC.

V gene TRBV30 combines with J gene TRBJ2-7; the match to TRBD2 covers 7 bases. Germline loops: CDR1 GTSNPN, CDR2 SVGIG (reference sequence). V lost 1 base and J lost 12; bases outside the gene matches: 9. This CDR3 contains 12 residues. The CDR3 nucleotides read TGTGCCTGGAGTGATGACCTAGCGGAGAGGTACTTC. Its translation is CAWSDDLAERYF.

J is TRBJ2-1 and V is TRBV15; 11 bases align to TRBD2. Trimming at V came to 4 bases and at J to 0 bases, leaving 5 bases not matched to a gene. The CDR3 sequence is 17 residues long. Germline CDR1 is LNHNV and CDR2 is YYDKDF (reference sequence). CDR3 in amino acids: CATSKGLAGASYNEQFF. CDR3 in DNA: TGTGCCACCAGCAAAGGACTAGCGGGCGCCTCCTACAATGAGCAGTTCTTC.

This sequence joins TRBV15 and TRBJ2-5; perhaps TRBD2 as D (5 bases). V was pared by 0 bases and J by 5 bases, with 16 bases between. Germline V CDR1 and CDR2: LNHNV, YYDKDF (reference sequence). This CDR3 spans 16 amino acids. CDR3 bases: TGTGCCACCAGCAGAGATATCGGGGATTCACGGGAGACCCAGTACTTC. This encodes CATSRDIGDSRETQYF.

The rearrangement joins TRBV11-2 to TRBJ2-1; D ambiguous. The germline V gene has CDR1 SGHAT and CDR2 FQNNGV. The CDR3 sequence is 15 residues long. Trimming cost V 4 bases and J 0 bases, with 10 bases left between them. In DNA, the CDR3 is TGTGCCAGCAGCTATGATATTGGCTCCTACAATGAGCAGTTCTTC. As protein: CASSYDIGSYNEQFF.

The chain carries TRBV19 and TRBJ1-5; D remains unclear. The CDR3 has 14 residues. Trimming pared 4 bases from V and 1 base from J, leaving 8 bases between. CDR1 is LNHDA, CDR2 SQIVND, per germline (reference sequence). The CDR3 loop reads CASSNRHSNQPQHF. CDR3 in DNA: TGTGCCAGTAGTAACAGACACAGCAATCAGCCCCAGCATTTT.

This clone was detected a few times. V usage is TRBV7-9 and J usage is TRBJ2-3; possibly TRBD2 for D (6 bases). Per the germline V gene, CDR1 is SEHNR and CDR2 is FQNEAQ (reference sequence). V shed 5 bases and J shed 6 bases, with 15 bases lying between them. The CDR3 is 14 residues long. This CDR3 reads CASSPTRVRDTQYF. In DNA, the CDR3 is TGTGCCAGCAGCCCGACTAGGGTTCGGGATACGCAGTATTTT.

The genes are TRBV9 and TRBJ2-3, with 8 bases identical to TRBD2. Germline trimming cut 0 bases from V and 1 base from J; bases unmatched to any gene: 1. The CDR3 loop spans 15 amino acids. Germline assignment: CDR1 SGDLS and CDR2 YYNGEE. The DNA for the CDR3 is TGTGCCAGCAGCGTAGGAGCGGGGGGCACAGATACGCAGTATTTT. Protein product: CASSVGAGGTDTQYF.

The chain joins TRBV7-9 to TRBJ2-5; 11 bases line up with TRBD1. V dropped 5 bases and J dropped 1; count of bases not matched to a gene: 12. This CDR3 is 18 amino acids long. Looked up from germline, CDR1 is SEHNR and CDR2 is FQNEAQ (reference sequence). The DNA for the CDR3 is TGTGCCAGCAGCACCTACAAACCGGGGACAGGGGGCCAAGAGACCCAGTACTTC. Its protein product is CASSTYKPGTGGQETQYF.

There are a few counts of this clone. V usage is TRBV29-1 and J usage is TRBJ2-3; 10 bases are a match to TRBD1. From germline, CDR1 is SQVTM and CDR2 ANQGSEA. The CDR3 covers 15 residues. Trimming removed 7 bases from V and 3 bases from J; junction bases left unmatched: 10. Here the CDR3 reads CSGADRGRRTDTQYF. Here the CDR3 DNA reads TGCAGCGGGGCCGACAGGGGGCGTCGAACAGATACGCAGTATTTT.

This clone was seen a few times. This chain connects TRBV19 to TRBJ2-7, with unresolved D. V was cut by 4 bases and J by 6 bases, with 13 bases left in between. Germline V gene sequence: CDR1 LNHDA, CDR2 SQIVND (reference sequence). The CDR3 length is 13 residues. The CDR3: CASSTRIHGEQYF. The CDR3, as DNA: TGTGCCAGTAGTACCCGGATACACGGCGAGCAGTACTTC.

CDR3 in amino acids: CASSFGGRMHSDLYNEQFF. The CDR3 DNA reads TGCGCCAGCAGCTTTGGAGGGCGTATGCACAGCGATCTCTACAATGAGCAGTTCTTC. The V gene is TRBV5-1, the J gene TRBJ2-1, with D maybe TRBD2 (6 bases). V shed 2 bases and J shed 3 bases, with 24 bases lying between them. Germline assignment: CDR1 SGHRS and CDR2 YFSETQ. The CDR3 totals 19 residues.

The CDR3 coding sequence is TGCGCCAGCAGCTCGGGACTAGCGGGAGTTACGTCCTACAATGAGCAGTTCTTC. It specifies CASSSGLAGVTSYNEQFF. The chain couples TRBV5-1 to TRBJ2-1, with TRBD2 matching 14 bases. CDR1 is SGHRS and CDR2 is YFSETQ in the germline V gene. The CDR3 is 18 amino acids. Trimming at V came to 3 bases and at J to 1 base, leaving 6 bases not matched to a gene.

This clone came up once. The V gene is TRBV27, the J gene TRBJ2-3; 8 positions match TRBD2. V lost 2 bases and J lost 1; bases outside the gene matches: 2. Germline V gene data show CDR1 as MNHEY and CDR2 as SMNVEV (reference sequence). The CDR3 consists of 15 residues. CDR3 DNA: TGTGCCAGCAGTTTACGGCGGGGGGGCACAGATACGCAGTATTTT. Amino acids: CASSLRRGGTDTQYF.

The chain employs TRBV6-6 and TRBJ2-7, with no clear D. Deletions cut 4 bases from V and 4 bases from J, with 14 bases between. This CDR3 region has 14 residues. The germline V gene encodes CDR1 MNHNY and CDR2 SVGAGI (reference sequence). CDR3 DNA sequence: TGTGCCAGCAGTTCCAGAGCCCCCACGTACGAGCAGTACTTC. It is translated as CASSSRAPTYEQYF.

This chain connects TRBV18 to TRBJ2-5; possibly TRBD2 for D (5 bases). The CDR3 totals 14 residues. Germline assignment: CDR1 KGHSH and CDR2 LQKENI. The V end lost 2 bases, the J end lost 1 base, and 8 bases lay between the germline ends. Here the CDR3 reads CASSPIRGQETQYF. The CDR3 nucleotides read TGTGCCAGCTCACCAATCCGGGGCCAAGAGACCCAGTACTTC.

This clone was seen a few times. The chain carries TRBV7-2 and TRBJ2-3; 7 positions agree with TRBD2. Trimming took 6 bases from V and 1 from J; bases not matched to a gene: 13. CDR3 length: 17 residues. The germline V gene has CDR1 SGHTA and CDR2 FQGNSA. In nucleotides, the CDR3 is TGTGCCAGCAGTCCCGGATATCAGGGAGGGGGCACAGATACGCAGTATTTT. Translation gives CASSPGYQGGGTDTQYF.